This TCR beta chain is drawn from a study of ipilimumab plus nivolumab after autologous stem cell transplantation. For the study at large: Both relapsed and primary refractory DLBCL were included.

TCRdb keeps only in-frame clones here, not all; method: immunoSEQ multiplex PCR. Of fewer than 95,000 clones in the sample, nearly 85% were seen once. This CDR3 is 14 amino acids long. Per the germline V gene, CDR1 is SSHAT and CDR2 is FNYEAQ (reference sequence). V gave up 4 bases and J gave up 3 bases, with 9 bases separating them. Source: PBMCs, taken in a trial of ipilimumab plus nivolumab as post-transplant consolidation. This sequence originates from a male donor with diffuse large B-cell lymphoma. The chain recombines TRBV7-7 with TRBJ2-2; perhaps TRBD2 as D (6 bases). The CDR3 loop reads CASSSRLDTGELFF. The CDR3, as DNA: TGTGCCAGCAGCTCCCGACTAGACACCGGGGAGCTGTTTTTT.